This paragraph covers one T cell receptor beta chain sequence. Its binding antigen is unknown. No much larger clone exists at a distance of one base, and base qualities are not known. TCRbeta CDR3 regions were amplified from genomic DNA by means of the immunoSEQ Assay, a bias-controlled multiplex PCR. The authors' analysis ran thus. The number of nucleated cells in each sample was estimated from the amplification of reference gene primers within the assay. Sequence reads were collapsed and filtered to measure the absolute abundance of every unique TCRbeta CDR3 rearrangement. For each sample, productive Simpson clonality was calculated by taking the square root of Simpson's diversity index across productive rearrangements. TCRdb's version of the immuneACCESS table is confined to in-frame rearrangements and falls short of the full clone set. An unresolved V gene accounts for under half of the shortfall where checked; the remainder is of unknown origin. The DNA was the basis for D and trimming; V, J and clone size are from that table. This sample holds more than 130,000 clones; about 80% were observed only once. The biggest ten clones account for just under 9% of the sample.

Whole blood was collected in K2EDTA tubes by collaborating institutions according to the institutions' own protocols. For TCRbeta analysis, collaborators shipped samples as frozen whole blood, isolated PBMCs, or DNA extracted from either of those sample types. The CDR3 numbers 15 residues from cysteine through phenylalanine. Only the CDR3 part of the read is kept: 45 bases, read in frame from the first base. V is cut back by 4 bases and J by 6 bases, with 11 bases in the junction unmatched. Taken from the germline V gene (reference sequence), the CDR1 and CDR2 loops are MNHEY and SMNVEV. This entry belongs to a study of blood T cell repertoires in COVID-19 (dated by TCRdb to the early 2020s). Context from the whole study: The collaborator samples originated in the United States, Italy and Spain and spanned the acute and convalescent phases of COVID-19. The material from the prospective study consisted of cDNA or gDNA derived from T cells, B-cell-depleted T cells, or PBMCs. Subjects who had been exposed to COVID-19, were actively infected with it, or had recovered from it provided the deeply sampled blood TCRbeta repertoires that made up the dataset. The repertoires were released in a freely available public database meant as a resource for research on the immune response to SARS-CoV-2. The samples were drawn from two sources: the first 160 participants of the ongoing ImmuneRACE study, and 950 to 1,500 subjects contributed by 6 global collaborators. The sample metadata nearly always contained a de-identified subject ID, COVID-19 status, age in years and sex. Where HLA class I and class II types were available, the types were taken from metadata supplied by the sample provider, not from assay-based typing.

Paper-wide results and their limitations: How much clinical and demographic metadata was included differed by source and by participant, and the metadata was provided uncurated.

The sequencing sample was made of peripheral blood. The receptor was derived from a woman older than 75 in a cohort sampled during active or convalescent COVID-19. The sequence links TRBV27 to TRBJ2-7; a stretch of 8 junction bases matches TRBD2. The CDR3 sequence is CASSSQNGGAGEQYF. The DNA sequence follows: TGTGCCAGCAGTTCCCAGAACGGGGGGGCCGGCGAGCAGTACTTC.